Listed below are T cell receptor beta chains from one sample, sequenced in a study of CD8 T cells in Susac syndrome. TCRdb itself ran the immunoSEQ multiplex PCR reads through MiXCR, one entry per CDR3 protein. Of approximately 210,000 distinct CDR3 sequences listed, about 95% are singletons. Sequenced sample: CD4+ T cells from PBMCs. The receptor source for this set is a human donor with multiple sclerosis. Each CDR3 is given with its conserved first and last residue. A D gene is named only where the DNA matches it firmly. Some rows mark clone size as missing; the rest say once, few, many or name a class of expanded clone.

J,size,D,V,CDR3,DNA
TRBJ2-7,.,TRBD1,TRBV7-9,CASSSSSYRGHYEQYF,TGTGCCAGCAGCTCCTCCTCCTACAGGGGACACTACGAGCAGTACTTC
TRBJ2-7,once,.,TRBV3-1,CASSQDSGAQQYF,TGTGCCAGCAGCCAAGACTCAGGGGCTCAGCAGTACTTC
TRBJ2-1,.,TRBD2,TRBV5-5,CASSLDLAGGYNEQFF,TGTGCCAGCAGCTTGGACCTAGCGGGAGGATACAATGAGCAGTTCTTC
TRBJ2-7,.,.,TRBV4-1,CASSLRDLADEQYF,TGCGCCAGCAGTCTCCGGGACTTGGCTGACGAGCAGTACTTC
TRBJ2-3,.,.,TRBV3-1,CASSQDSGGTDTQYF,TGTGCCAGCAGCCAAGATTCCGGGGGCACAGATACGCAGTATTTT
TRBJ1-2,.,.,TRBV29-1,CSVDSSGYTF,TGCAGCGTTGACTCTAGTGGCTACACCTTC
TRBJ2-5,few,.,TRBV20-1,CSARGGETQYF,TGCAGTGCTAGAGGCGGGGAGACCCAGTACTTC
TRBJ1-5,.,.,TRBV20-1,CSASFGSNQPQHF,TGCAGTGCTAGTTTTGGGAGCAATCAGCCCCAGCATTTT
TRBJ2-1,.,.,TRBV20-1,CSVSGSSYNEQFF,TGCAGTGTATCGGGAAGCTCCTACAATGAGCAGTTCTTC
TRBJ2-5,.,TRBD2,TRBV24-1,CATSDTPSGGLGETQYF,TGTGCCACCAGTGATACGCCCTCGGGGGGTCTTGGGGAGACCCAGTACTTC
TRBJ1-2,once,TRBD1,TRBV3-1,CASSQNRGYGYTF,TGTGCCAGCAGTCAAAACAGGGGCTATGGCTACACCTTC
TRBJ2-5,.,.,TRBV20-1,CSAPSRARSVGTQYF,TGCAGTGCCCCCAGTCGCGCCAGATCAGTTGGGACCCAGTACTTC
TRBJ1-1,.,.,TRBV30,CTWSPREEAFF,TGTACCTGGAGTCCCCGAGAAGAAGCTTTCTTT
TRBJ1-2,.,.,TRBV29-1,CSAGGGLAYGYTF,TGCAGCGCAGGAGGCGGATTGGCCTATGGCTACACCTTC
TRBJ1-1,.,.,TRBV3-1,CASSTQGNTEAFF,TGTGCCAGCAGCACACAGGGGAACACTGAAGCTTTCTTT
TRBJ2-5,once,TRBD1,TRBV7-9,CASSLPGTAAVQETQYF,TGTGCCAGCAGCTTACCCGGGACAGCCGCTGTCCAAGAGACCCAGTACTTC
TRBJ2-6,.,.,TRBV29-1,CSVVWGTGANVLTF,TGCAGCGTTGTTTGGGGAACTGGGGCCAACGTCCTGACTTTC
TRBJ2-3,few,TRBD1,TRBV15,CATSRDRAADTQYF,TGTGCCACCAGCAGGGACAGGGCCGCAGATACGCAGTATTTT
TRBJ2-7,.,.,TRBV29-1,CSVWVSSNEQYF,TGCAGCGTGTGGGTCAGTTCCAACGAGCAGTACTTC
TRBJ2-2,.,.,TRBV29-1,CSVIGPNTGELFF,TGCAGCGTTATCGGGCCCAACACCGGGGAGCTGTTTTTT
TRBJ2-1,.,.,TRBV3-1,CASSREAAYSYNEQFF,TGTGCCAGCAGCCGGGAAGCGGCCTACTCCTACAATGAGCAGTTCTTC
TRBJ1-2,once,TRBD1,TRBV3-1,CASSQRQGMSDGYTF,TGTGCCAGCAGCCAACGACAGGGAATGAGCGATGGCTACACCTTC
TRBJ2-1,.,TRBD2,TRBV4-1,CASSPPGGLADPVGEQFF,TGCGCCAGCAGCCCCCCAGGCGGACTAGCGGATCCAGTGGGTGAGCAGTTCTTC
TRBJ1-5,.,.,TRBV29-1,CSVQVYSNQPQHF,TGCAGCGTTCAGGTATATAGCAATCAGCCCCAGCATTTT
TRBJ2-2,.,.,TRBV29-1,CSSRLANTGELFF,TGCAGCAGCCGACTAGCGAACACCGGGGAGCTGTTTTTT
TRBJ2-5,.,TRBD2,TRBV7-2,CASSFSGGAETQYF,TGTGCCAGCAGCTTTAGCGGGGGGGCCGAGACCCAGTACTTC
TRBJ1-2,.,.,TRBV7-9,CASSQRGIGYTF,TGTGCCAGCAGCCAACGGGGGATAGGCTACACCTTC
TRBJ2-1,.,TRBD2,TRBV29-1,CSGSLLAGLHNEQFF,TGCAGCGGTTCTCTTCTAGCGGGACTTCACAATGAGCAGTTCTTC
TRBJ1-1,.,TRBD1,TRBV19,CASSMDRANTEAFF,TGTGCCAGTAGTATGGACAGGGCGAACACTGAAGCTTTCTTT
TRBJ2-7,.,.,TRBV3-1,CASSSRGSYEQYF,TGTGCCAGCAGTTCCCGTGGATCCTACGAGCAGTACTTC
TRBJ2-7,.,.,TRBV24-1,CATSDLVGLVGDEQYF,TGTGCCACCAGTGATTTAGTGGGCCTTGTCGGGGACGAGCAGTACTTC
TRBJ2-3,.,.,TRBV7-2,CASSLEQGANTQYF,TGTGCCAGCAGCTTAGAACAGGGAGCGAATACGCAGTATTTT
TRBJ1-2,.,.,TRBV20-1,CSAPTAAQGQHGYTF,TGCAGTGCTCCTACCGCGGCGCAGGGACAACATGGCTACACCTTC
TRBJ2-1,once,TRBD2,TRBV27,CASSRPAAGVEQFF,TGTGCCAGCAGCCGGCCTGCAGCGGGAGTTGAGCAGTTCTTC
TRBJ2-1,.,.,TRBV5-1,CASSLHSGEYNEQFF,TGCGCCAGCAGCTTGCATAGCGGAGAATACAATGAGCAGTTCTTC
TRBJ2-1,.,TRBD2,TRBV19,CASSIVGASGSPFF,TGTGCCAGTAGTATAGTCGGAGCTAGCGGGAGTCCGTTCTTC
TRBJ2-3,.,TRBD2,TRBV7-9,CASSFLAGDSTDTQYF,TGTGCCAGCAGCTTCCTAGCGGGGGATAGCACAGATACGCAGTATTTT
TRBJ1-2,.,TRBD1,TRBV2,CASSPDRIKGYTF,TGTGCCAGCAGCCCGGACAGGATTAAAGGCTACACCTTC
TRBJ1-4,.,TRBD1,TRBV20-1,CSASVQGASNEKLFF,TGCAGTGCTAGTGTCCAGGGGGCGTCTAATGAAAAACTGTTTTTT
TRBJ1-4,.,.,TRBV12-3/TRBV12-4,CASSLGPGKLFF,TGTGCCAGCAGCCTCGGGCCGGGAAAACTGTTTTTT
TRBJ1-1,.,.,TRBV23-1,CASSPSLVVRGTEAFF,TGCGCCAGCAGTCCCTCCCTGGTCGTGAGAGGGACTGAAGCTTTCTTT
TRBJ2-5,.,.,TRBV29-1,CSVEAGETQYF,TGCAGCGTTGAGGCGGGAGAGACCCAGTACTTC